This T cell receptor beta chain was retrieved from a study of T cells in Graves' hyperthyroidism and ophthalmopathy. General study findings and limits: Before onset, ophthalmopathy was predicted by the model a median approximately 6.5 months earlier.

For this clonotype: Its antigen remains unknown.

In making diagnoses, clinical symptoms, serum thyroxine and TRAb, thyroid ultrasound and orbital computed tomography were all used. A sample of blood taken at first hyperthyroidism diagnosis preceded any ophthalmopathy symptoms. The PBMCs were sourced from fresh peripheral blood (10 ml). From RNA transcripts, TCR beta CDR3 regions were amplified. With the HTBI primer set, the TCR CDR3 went through a first round of RT-PCR. MiXCR was run by TCRdb on the multiplex PCR reads, yielding one entry per CDR3 protein. The sample yields around 340,000 distinct CDR3 sequences, roughly a sixth seen once. The CDR3 covers 14 residues. Deletions cut 7 bases from V and 5 bases from J, with 17 bases between. Looked up from germline, CDR1 is MDHEN and CDR2 is SYDVKM.

This TCR came from a woman aged 25 to 39 with Graves' hyperthyroidism that later progressed to Graves' ophthalmopathy. Material: blood. J is TRBJ1-1 and V is TRBV28; the D gene is possibly TRBD1 (5 bases). CDR3 DNA: TGTGCCAGCATCCTGGCGCGAAGGGGAACTGAAGCTTTCTTT. This translates into CASILARRGTEAFF.